The 20 T cell receptor beta chains in this list originate from one sample, sequenced in a study of human T cells and chemical hapten exposure. TCRdb re-called the RACE reads through MiXCR, storing one row per CDR3 protein. The repertoire holds under 200,000 distinct CDR3 sequences, around 30% seen once, with roughly 2.2% in the top ten. Time point reported: patch test 3, about 24 weeks after DPC sensitization. Indicated treatment: therapeutic diphenylcyclopropenone sensitization with weekly scalp DPC. Sequencing used whole blood, obtained in connection with sensitization to the hapten diphenylcyclopropenone (DPC). All receptors derive from a woman in her late teens or twenties with alopecia areata. Some clones in this sample may be carry-over from other donors' samples.

This clonotype was detected only a few times. The chain uses TRBV29-1 and TRBJ1-1; 7 bases are a match to TRBD1. This CDR3 region has 13 residues. V trimming: 1 base; J trimming: 4 bases; junction bases outside the gene matches: 3. Germline V lookup: CDR1 SQVTM, CDR2 ANQGSEA. The CDR3 DNA reads as TGCAGCGTTGAAGCGGCAGGGGGCACTGAAGCTTTCTTT. This encodes CSVEAAGGTEAFF.

The chain combines TRBV19 with TRBJ2-1; TRBD2 aligns across 11 bases. Germline trimming cut 3 bases from V and 2 bases from J; bases unmatched to any gene: 12. CDR1 and CDR2 (germline): LNHDA, SQIVND (reference sequence). The CDR3 length is 19 residues. As DNA, the CDR3 is TGTGCCAGTAGTATTTCCCGCGCTAGCGGGAGGCTAACCTACAATGAGCAGTTCTTC. This encodes CASSISRASGRLTYNEQFF.

This chain links TRBV7-9 with TRBJ1-5; TRBD1 agrees at 8 bases. Germline lookup yields CDR1 SEHNR and CDR2 FQNEAQ (reference sequence). The CDR3 runs to 13 residues. Trimming at V came to 5 bases and at J to 12 bases, leaving 9 bases not matched to a gene. The CDR3 DNA follows: TGTGCCAGCAGCAGGGTGACAGGGGATCTCCAGCATTTT. Amino acid sequence: CASSRVTGDLQHF.

There are many counts of this clonotype. The rearrangement joins TRBV6-2 or TRBV6-3 to TRBJ1-1; maybe TRBD1 (5 bases). The CDR3 spans 13 residues. CDR1 and CDR2 from the germline V gene are MNHEY and SVGEGT. V shed 4 bases and J shed 6 bases, with 12 bases lying between them. The CDR3 spells CASSFNTGPEAFF. CDR3 coding DNA: TGTGCCAGCAGTTTCAATACAGGACCTGAAGCTTTCTTT.

The sample holds a few counts of this clonotype. The genes are TRBV11-2 and TRBJ2-7; 11 bases fit TRBD2. This CDR3 contains 14 residues. Germline-derived CDR1 and CDR2 are SGHAT and FQNNGV. This CDR3 is CATGNSGRAYEQYF. In DNA, the CDR3 is TGTGCGACCGGAAATAGCGGGAGGGCCTACGAGCAGTACTTC.

This clonotype was observed a handful of times. This chain links TRBV19 with TRBJ1-1; D gene uncertain. This CDR3 region has 13 residues. V was clipped by 5 bases and J by 5 bases, with 12 bases between them. Germline lookup yields CDR1 LNHDA and CDR2 SQIVND (reference sequence). Here the CDR3 reads CASSFEGWTEAFF. CDR3 in DNA: TGTGCCAGTAGTTTTGAGGGCTGGACTGAAGCTTTCTTT.

J is TRBJ2-3 and V is TRBV29-1; D gene ambiguous. The germline V gene encodes CDR1 SQVTM and CDR2 ANQGSEA. Trimming took 7 bases from V and 6 from J, leaving 5 bases between them. The CDR3 covers 9 residues. The CDR3 DNA reads TGCAGCGCCGGCGATACGCAGTATTTT. This gives the protein CSAGDTQYF.

This clonotype was observed a handful of times. This chain connects TRBV2 to TRBJ2-3; weak D call: TRBD2 (5 bases). CDR1 is SNHLY and CDR2 is FYNNEI in the germline V gene. The V end was cut by 8 bases, the J end by 6 bases, with 15 bases between. This CDR3 contains 13 residues. CDR3 bases: TGTGCCAGCGCGGGCGGACTCATGGATACGCAGTATTTT. It translates to CASAGGLMDTQYF.

The CDR3 nucleotides are TGTGCCAGCAGCCTAGGTCCGGTTAACTATGGCTACACCTTC. Translating it yields CASSLGPVNYGYTF. This chain links TRBV11-2 with TRBJ1-2; D not resolved. CDR3 length: 14 residues. The germline gives CDR1 SGHAT, CDR2 FQNNGV. V gave up 5 bases and J gave up 1 base, with 11 bases separating them.

This chain links TRBV5-1 with TRBJ1-2; no definite D call. The ends were cut back, 0 bases at V and 6 bases at J, with 9 bases in the middle. The CDR3 consists of 13 residues. Germline V gene sequence: CDR1 SGHRS, CDR2 YFSETQ. The CDR3 is CASSLDGLHGYTF. CDR3 coding DNA: TGCGCCAGCAGCTTGGATGGGCTCCATGGCTACACCTTC.

As regards this clonotype: Compared with germline, one end of the junction differs, possibly owing to a read error. This chain joins TRBV27 and TRBJ1-4; 8 nucleotides match TRBD1. The germline V gene encodes CDR1 MNHEY and CDR2 SMNVEV (reference sequence). The CDR3 sequence is 14 residues long. CDR3 region: CTSGRGTGLWKLFF. In DNA, the CDR3 is TGTACCAGCGGTAGGGGGACAGGATTGTGGAAACTGTTTTTT.

This clonotype was seen a handful of times. V usage is TRBV7-9 and J usage is TRBJ1-5; no definite D call. Between the trimmed V and J ends, which lost 1 base and 3 bases, there was a span of 7 bases. CDR3 length: 14 residues. CDR1 and CDR2 (germline): SEHNR, FQNEAQ (reference sequence). CDR3 in amino acids: CASSLVGNNQPQHF. For the CDR3, the DNA is TGTGCCAGCAGCTTAGTCGGAAACAATCAGCCCCAGCATTTT.

This clonotype has only a few counts. V and J are TRBV5-1 and TRBJ2-7, with TRBD2 identical over 7 bases. The CDR3 consists of 16 residues. J lost 5 bases, V lost 2 bases, and 13 bases had no gene match. The V gene's germline CDR1 is SGHRS and CDR2 YFSETQ. In DNA form, the CDR3 reads TGCGCCAGCAGCTTCGTCCCGGGGGGAGTACGCGACGAGCAGTACTTC. Translated: CASSFVPGGVRDEQYF.

This clonotype came up a few times. The rearrangement links TRBV9 to TRBJ2-1; 8 bases match TRBD2. The trim removed 3 bases at V and 4 bases at J, leaving 9 bases unmatched. From germline, CDR1 is SGDLS and CDR2 YYNGEE. This CDR3 has 16 amino acids. The CDR3 sequence is CASSGQAGVGYNEQFF. CDR3 nucleotides: TGTGCCAGCAGCGGACAAGCGGGAGTAGGTTACAATGAGCAGTTCTTC. Drawing the rest from reference TRBV9 and TRBJ2-1, the complete variable domain is DSGVTQTPKHLITATGQRVTLRCSPRSGDLSVYWYQQSLDQGLQFLIQYYNGEERAKGNILERFSAQQFPDLHSELNLSSLELGDSALYFCASSGQAGVGYNEQFFGPGTRLTVL.

This clonotype has a handful of counts. This rearrangement joins TRBV9 to TRBJ1-6; D uncertain. CDR3 size: 15 residues. Germline V gene data show CDR1 as SGDLS and CDR2 as YYNGEE. Trimming stripped 4 bases from V and 9 bases from J, with 17 bases between. The CDR3 nucleotides read TGTGCCAGCAGCCTAAGGGAGGCAGCTCCTTCACCCCTCCACTTT. Its translation is CASSLREAAPSPLHF.

This clonotype has only one observation. The V call is TRBV27, the J call TRBJ2-7; 8 nucleotides align to TRBD2. The V gene end was trimmed by 8 bases and the J gene end by 2 bases; junction bases not matched to a gene: 8. Germline V CDR1 and CDR2: MNHEY, SMNVEV (reference sequence). CDR3 length: 14 residues. The CDR3 nucleotides are TGTGCCAGCCTTGGACAAGCGGGAGCCTACGAGCAGTACTTC. Residues: CASLGQAGAYEQYF.

This clonotype was seen only a few times. J is TRBJ2-3 and V is TRBV6-4; 12 bases line up with TRBD2. The CDR3 runs 16 residues. Germline-derived CDR1 and CDR2 are MRHNA and SNTAGT. Trimming removed 4 bases from V and 4 bases from J; junction bases left unmatched: 6. CDR3 coding DNA: TGTGCCAGCAGTGGGCTAGCGGGAGGGTGGCCAGATACGCAGTATTTT. This encodes CASSGLAGGWPDTQYF.

Here the CDR3 reads CSARTGMDQPQHF. CDR3 coding DNA: TGCAGTGCTAGGACAGGGATGGATCAGCCCCAGCATTTT. The chain links TRBV20-1 to TRBJ1-5; 7 positions agree with TRBD1. Germline CDR1 DFQATT, CDR2 SNEGSKA (reference sequence). V shed 3 bases, J shed 5 bases, and the junction held 4 bases outside the gene matches. The CDR3 has 13 amino acids.

This clonotype appeared a few times. The rearrangement joins TRBV6-5 to TRBJ1-1; weak D call: TRBD1 (6 bases). CDR1 and CDR2 (germline): MNHEY, SVGAGI. V dropped 6 bases and J dropped 1 base, with 15 bases sitting between them. This CDR3 has 15 amino acids. The CDR3 nucleotides are TGTGCCAGCAGCAAAGCGGGGGCGCGGAACACTGAAGCTTTCTTT. Translation: CASSKAGARNTEAFF.

J is TRBJ1-5 and V is TRBV4-1, with D hard to call. V lost 6 bases to trimming and J lost 10 bases, with 7 bases between them. The CDR3 totals 10 residues. Germline V lookup: CDR1 MGHRA, CDR2 YSYEKL. DNA for the CDR3: TGCGCCAGCAGGGTTGAACCCCAGCATTTT. Translating it yields CASRVEPQHF.